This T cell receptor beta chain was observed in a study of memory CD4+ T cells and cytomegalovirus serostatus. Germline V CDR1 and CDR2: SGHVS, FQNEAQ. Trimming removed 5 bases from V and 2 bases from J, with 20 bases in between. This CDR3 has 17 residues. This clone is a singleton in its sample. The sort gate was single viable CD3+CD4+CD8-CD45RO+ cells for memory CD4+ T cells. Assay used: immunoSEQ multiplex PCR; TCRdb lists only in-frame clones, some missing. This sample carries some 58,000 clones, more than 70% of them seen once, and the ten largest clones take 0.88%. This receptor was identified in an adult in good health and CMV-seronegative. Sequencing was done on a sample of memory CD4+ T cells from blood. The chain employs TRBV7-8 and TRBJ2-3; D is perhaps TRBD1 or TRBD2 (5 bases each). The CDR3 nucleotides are TGTGCCAGCAGCGAATACAGGACTGGTTTAAACACAGATACGCAGTATTTT. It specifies CASSEYRTGLNTDTQYF.